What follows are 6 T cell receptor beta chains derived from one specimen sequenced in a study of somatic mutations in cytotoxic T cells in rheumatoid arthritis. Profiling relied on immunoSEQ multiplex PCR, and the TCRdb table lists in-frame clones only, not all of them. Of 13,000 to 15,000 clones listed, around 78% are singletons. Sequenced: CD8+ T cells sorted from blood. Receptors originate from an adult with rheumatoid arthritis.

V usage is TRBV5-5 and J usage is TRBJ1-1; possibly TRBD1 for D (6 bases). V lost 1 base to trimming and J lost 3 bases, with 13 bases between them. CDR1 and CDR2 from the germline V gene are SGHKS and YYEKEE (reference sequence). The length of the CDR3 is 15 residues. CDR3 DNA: TGTGCCAGCAGCTTGTGGGGGCGTATAGACACTGAAGCTTTCTTT. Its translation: CASSLWGRIDTEAFF. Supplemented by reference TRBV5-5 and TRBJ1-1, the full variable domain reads DAGVTQSPTHLIKTRGQQVTLRCSPISGHKSVSWYQQVLGQGPQFIFQYYEKEERGRGNFPDRFSARQFPNYSSELNVNALLLGDSALYLCASSLWGRIDTEAFFGQGTRLTVV.

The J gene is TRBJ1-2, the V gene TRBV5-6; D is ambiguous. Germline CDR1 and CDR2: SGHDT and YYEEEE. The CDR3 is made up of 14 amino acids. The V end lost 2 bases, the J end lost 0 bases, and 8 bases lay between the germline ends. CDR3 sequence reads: CASSFFSSNYGYTF. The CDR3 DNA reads TGTGCCAGCAGCTTCTTTAGTTCTAACTATGGCTACACCTTC.

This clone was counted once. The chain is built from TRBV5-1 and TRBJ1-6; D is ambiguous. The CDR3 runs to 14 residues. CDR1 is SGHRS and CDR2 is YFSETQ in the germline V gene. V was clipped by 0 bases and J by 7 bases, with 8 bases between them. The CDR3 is CASSLGSVNSPLHF. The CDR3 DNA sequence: TGCGCCAGCAGCTTGGGGTCGGTAAATTCACCCCTCCACTTT. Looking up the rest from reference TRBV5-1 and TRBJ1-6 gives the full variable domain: KAGVTQTPRYLIKTRGQQVTLSCSPISGHRSVSWYQQTPGQGLQFLFEYFSETQRNKGNFPGRFSGRQFSNSRSEMNVSTLELGDSALYLCASSLGSVNSPLHFGNGTRLTVT.

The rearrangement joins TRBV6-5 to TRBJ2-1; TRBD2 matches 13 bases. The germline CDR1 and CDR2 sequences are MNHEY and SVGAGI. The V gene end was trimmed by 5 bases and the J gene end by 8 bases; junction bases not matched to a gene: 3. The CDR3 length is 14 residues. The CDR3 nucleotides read TGTGCCAGCAGTCGTACTAGCGGGGGGGATGAGCAGTTCTTC. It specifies CASSRTSGGDEQFF.

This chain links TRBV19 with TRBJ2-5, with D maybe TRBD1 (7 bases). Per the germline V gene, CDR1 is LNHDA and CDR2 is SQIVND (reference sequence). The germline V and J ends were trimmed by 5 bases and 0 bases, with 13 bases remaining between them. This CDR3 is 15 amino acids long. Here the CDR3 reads CASSPRDSHQETQYF. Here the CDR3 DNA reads TGTGCCAGTAGTCCGCGGGACAGCCACCAAGAGACCCAGTACTTC. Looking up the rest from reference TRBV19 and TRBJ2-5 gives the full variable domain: DGGITQSPKYLFRKEGQNVTLSCEQNLNHDAMYWYRQDPGQGLRLIYYSQIVNDFQKGDIAEGYSVSREKKESFPLTVTSAQKNPTAFYLCASSPRDSHQETQYFGPGTRLLVL.

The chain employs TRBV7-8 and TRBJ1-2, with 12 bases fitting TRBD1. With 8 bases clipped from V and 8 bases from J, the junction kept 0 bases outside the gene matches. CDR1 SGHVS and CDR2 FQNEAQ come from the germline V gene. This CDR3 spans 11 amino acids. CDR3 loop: CASGTGGGYTF. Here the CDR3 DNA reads TGTGCCAGCGGGACAGGGGGCGGCTACACCTTC.